This T cell receptor (beta chain) was documented in a study of response to subunit inactivated influenza vaccine. Broader study findings: That few new T cells are recruited by each seasonal influenza vaccination was the authors' suggestion.

V lost 0 bases, J lost 7 bases, and 11 bases lay in between. This CDR3 region has 14 residues. CDR1 MRHNA and CDR2 SNTAGT come from the germline V gene. In TCRdb, the RT-PCR reads were re-called with MiXCR into one record per CDR3 protein. In the table there are 700,000 to 900,000 distinct CDR3 sequences, less than 25% of which are singletons. This clonotype was seen more than once but under ten times. The antigen is undetermined. The V and J genes are TRBV6-4 and TRBJ2-3; tentative D call: TRBD1 (5 bases). This clonotype was sampled from a man in his forties or fifties who received an inactivated influenza vaccine. The sample in question was PBMCs from blood, obtained 4 to 6 days after vaccination. The CDR3 reads CASSDSGRTNTQYF. The CDR3 DNA follows: TGTGCCAGCAGTGACTCGGGCAGGACAAATACGCAGTATTTT.